The next 13 T cell receptor beta chains were all read from a single sample in a study of CD8 T cells in Susac syndrome. Random hexamers were used to reverse transcribe an amount of about 0.45 to 1 ug RNA. TCRdb reprocessed the immunoSEQ multiplex PCR reads with MiXCR, giving one entry per CDR3 protein. This sample has about 120,000 distinct CDR3 sequences; 90% to 95% occur once, and the top ten carry more than 0.09%. Sequencing was done on a sample of CD4+ T cells from PBMCs. The receptors were gathered from a human donor in good health.

The V and J genes are TRBV2 and TRBJ2-5, with 7 bases aligning to TRBD1. V gave up 7 bases and J gave up 4 bases; unmatched junction bases: 6. The CDR3 loop spans 13 amino acids. Germline CDR1 reads SNHLY; CDR2 reads FYNNEI. The CDR3 coding sequence is TGTGCCAGCATCACAGGGGTAGGAGAGACCCAGTACTTC. Protein sequence: CASITGVGETQYF.

The chain uses TRBV20-1 and TRBJ2-1; D is undetermined. The CDR3 is 14 amino acids. Germline-derived CDR1 and CDR2 are DFQATT and SNEGSKA (reference sequence). Trimming pared 1 base from V and 5 bases from J, leaving 12 bases between. In DNA, the CDR3 is TGCAGTGCTAGAGTGGGCCCCACGGACAATGAGCAGTTCTTC. It codes for CSARVGPTDNEQFF.

The J gene is TRBJ1-6, the V gene TRBV28; no firm D call. Between the trimmed V and J ends, which lost 1 base and 9 bases, there was a span of 4 bases. Germline loops: CDR1 MDHEN, CDR2 SYDVKM. This CDR3 is 12 amino acids long. The CDR3 region has the DNA TGTGCCAGCAGTTTATTGGGTTCACCCCTCCACTTT. Its protein product is CASSLLGSPLHF.

The chain combines TRBV30 with TRBJ2-7, with D unclear. Germline assignment: CDR1 GTSNPN and CDR2 SVGIG (reference sequence). The V end lost 6 bases, the J end lost 3 bases, and 9 bases lay between the germline ends. This CDR3 has 11 residues. The DNA for the CDR3 is TGTGCCTGCACAGCCTACTACGAGCAGTACTTC. It specifies CACTAYYEQYF.

This clonotype has a single count. This chain uses TRBV7-3 with TRBJ1-2; D is ambiguous. The CDR3 is 13 amino acids. V shed 5 bases and J shed 10 bases, with 17 bases lying between them. The germline CDR1 and CDR2 sequences are SGHTA and FQGTGA. The CDR3 sequence is CASSPPGVPAYTF. CDR3 nucleotide sequence: TGTGCCAGCAGCCCTCCGGGAGTTCCAGCCTACACCTTC.

Here the CDR3 DNA reads TGCAGCGCCCCGCCCCGAGGATCCTACGAGCAGTACTTC. As protein: CSAPPRGSYEQYF. The chain uses TRBV29-1 and TRBJ2-7; D gene uncertain. This CDR3 spans 13 amino acids. Germline V gives CDR1 SQVTM, CDR2 ANQGSEA. V lost 7 bases to trimming and J lost 1 base, with 14 bases between them.

This chain uses TRBV29-1 with TRBJ2-1; 7 bases match TRBD2. This CDR3 has 14 residues. The V segment lost 7 bases and the J segment 4 bases; nucleotides outside the gene matches: 10. The germline CDR1 and CDR2 sequences are SQVTM and ANQGSEA. The CDR3 bases are TGCAGCGCGGAGCGCGGGAGTGGGTACAATGAGCAGTTCTTC. This encodes CSAERGSGYNEQFF.

The chain combines TRBV28 with TRBJ1-2; perhaps TRBD1 as D (6 bases). The germline CDR1 and CDR2 sequences are MDHEN and SYDVKM. CDR3 size: 13 residues. V was cut by 4 bases and J by 8 bases, with 14 bases left in between. In DNA, the CDR3 is TGTGCCAGCAGTTACCCCGCGGGGGGCGGCTACACCTTC. Protein sequence: CASSYPAGGGYTF.

The chain has TRBV7-2 and TRBJ2-5, with D possibly TRBD1 on 5 matching bases. Per the germline V gene, CDR1 is SGHTA and CDR2 is FQGNSA. The CDR3 is 11 residues long. Trimming stripped 3 bases from V and 7 bases from J, with 6 bases between. The CDR3 DNA reads as TGTGCCAGCAGCTTCACAGGGACCCAGTACTTC. Its protein is CASSFTGTQYF.

This chain joins TRBV7-2 and TRBJ2-7, with D perhaps TRBD2 (5 bases). The CDR3 contains 15 residues. Germline V gene sequence: CDR1 SGHTA, CDR2 FQGNSA. V lost 2 bases and J 3 bases, leaving 14 bases between the germline ends. The CDR3 reads CASSLMFSEDYEQYF. CDR3 nucleotide sequence: TGTGCCAGCAGCTTAATGTTTAGCGAAGACTACGAGCAGTACTTC. Drawing the rest from reference TRBV7-2 and TRBJ2-7, the complete variable domain is GAGVSQSPSNKVTEKGKDVELRCDPISGHTALYWYRQSLGQGLEFLIYFQGNSAPDKSGLPSDRFSAERTGGSVSTLTIQRTQQEDSAVYLCASSLMFSEDYEQYFGPGTRLTVT.

This chain connects TRBV5-4 to TRBJ2-6; D remains ambiguous. The CDR3 loop spans 16 amino acids. V was trimmed by 0 bases and J by 0 bases, leaving 7 bases between them. Germline CDR1 SGHNT, CDR2 YYREEE (reference sequence). CDR3 sequence (DNA): TGTGCCAGCAGCTTGGATTCTAGCTCTGGGGCCAACGTCCTGACTTTC. As protein: CASSLDSSSGANVLTF.

J is TRBJ1-5 and V is TRBV7-9, with a possible D match to TRBD1 (6 bases). Trimming stripped 7 bases from V and 7 bases from J, with 14 bases between. Germline-derived CDR1 and CDR2 are SEHNR and FQNEAQ (reference sequence). The length of the CDR3 is 13 residues. The CDR3 is CASTQGSGQPQHF. The CDR3 nucleotides are TGTGCCAGCACTCAGGGGAGCGGACAGCCCCAGCATTTT. The variable domain in full, with the rest retrieved from reference TRBV7-9 and TRBJ1-5, is DTGVSQNPRHKITKRGQNVTFRCDPISEHNRLYWYRQTLGQGPEFLTYFQNEAQLEKSRLLSDRFSAERPKGSFSTLEIQRTEQGDSAMYLCASTQGSGQPQHFGDGTRLSIL.

The chain combines TRBV27 with TRBJ2-7, with 8 nucleotides matching TRBD1. The CDR3 is 15 amino acids. V lost 7 bases and J lost 5; bases outside the gene matches: 13. Germline assignment: CDR1 MNHEY and CDR2 SMNVEV (reference sequence). This CDR3 is CASTLSDRADDEQYF. CDR3 DNA sequence: TGTGCCAGCACCCTTTCGGACAGGGCAGATGACGAGCAGTACTTC.